Below, 22 T cell receptor beta chains from the same sample are listed, as sequenced in a study of T cells in Graves' hyperthyroidism and ophthalmopathy. The TCR beta CDR3 regions underwent amplification using RNA transcripts as the source. The HTBI primer set served for first-round RT-PCR of the TCR CDR3. TCRdb analysed the multiplex PCR reads with MiXCR anew, one entry per CDR3 protein. The sample lists over 700,000 distinct CDR3 sequences, about 17% occurring once. Sequencing was carried out using blood. Receptors were obtained from a woman aged 45-65 years with Graves' hyperthyroidism that later progressed to Graves' ophthalmopathy.

At least ten counts were recorded for this clonotype. The rearrangement joins TRBV19 to TRBJ2-5, with 7 bases identical to TRBD1. CDR1 is LNHDA and CDR2 is SQIVND in the germline V gene (reference sequence). J was trimmed by 4 bases and V by 4 bases; bases with no gene match: 6. The CDR3 is 14 residues long. The CDR3 is CASSTNRGPETQYF. For the CDR3, the DNA is TGTGCCAGTAGTACCAACAGGGGTCCAGAGACCCAGTACTTC.

V usage is TRBV4-2 and J usage is TRBJ2-1, with 11 bases that match TRBD2. Germline CDR1 is LGHNA and CDR2 is YNFKEQ. V was pared by 0 bases and J by 6 bases, with 4 bases of the junction left unmatched. The CDR3 covers 16 residues. CDR3 coding DNA: TGTGCCAGCAGCCAAGAGGGGACTAGCGGAACCAATGAGCAGTTCTTC. Amino acids: CASSQEGTSGTNEQFF.

The V and J genes are TRBV7-9 and TRBJ1-2, with D possibly being TRBD1 (6 bases). V dropped 5 bases and J dropped 0 bases, with 10 bases sitting between them. The V gene's germline CDR1 is SEHNR and CDR2 FQNEAQ (reference sequence). The CDR3 has 14 amino acids. The CDR3 reads CASSTGWANYGYTF. The CDR3 nucleotides are TGTGCCAGCAGCACAGGGTGGGCTAACTATGGCTACACCTTC.

This clonotype was recorded a few times. This chain uses TRBV12-5 with TRBJ2-3; a possible D gene is TRBD1 (6 bases). V lost 6 bases to trimming and J lost 8 bases, with 21 bases between them. The CDR3 extends over 15 amino acids. Germline CDR1 reads LGHNT; CDR2 reads FRNRAP. The CDR3 reads CASGRGGNPPRTQYF. The CDR3 nucleotides read TGTGCTAGTGGCCGAGGGGGAAACCCTCCCCGTACGCAGTATTTT.

In this sample, this clonotype turned up many times. The genes are TRBV11-2 and TRBJ2-3; D ambiguous. The V end lost 1 base, the J end lost 2 bases, and 16 bases lay between the germline ends. The CDR3 consists of 17 residues. From germline, CDR1 is SGHAT and CDR2 FQNNGV. DNA for the CDR3: TGTGCCAGCAGCTTAGTTGGGTTTGGTGCTTTCACAGATACGCAGTATTTT. Its translation: CASSLVGFGAFTDTQYF.

This clonotype was detected once. The V call is TRBV12-3 or TRBV12-4, the J call TRBJ1-2; 7 bases fit TRBD1. The CDR3 has 15 amino acids. Losses at the gene ends were 6 bases for V and 4 bases for J; bases not matched to a gene: 11. CDR3 sequence (DNA): TGTGCCAGCAGAACGTATCAGGGGGTTGGCTATGGCTACACCTTC. It codes for CASRTYQGVGYGYTF.

This clonotype was picked up many times. The V gene is TRBV3-1, the J gene TRBJ2-2; TRBD2 might be the D (5 bases). Germline lookup yields CDR1 LGHDT and CDR2 YNNKEL (reference sequence). The CDR3 has 17 residues. V was clipped by 6 bases and J by 0 bases, with 17 bases between them. CDR3 nucleotides: TGTGCCAGCAGGCATGGGAGCCCTTTATCGAACACCGGGGAGCTGTTTTTT. As protein: CASRHGSPLSNTGELFF. Based on the CDR3 plus reference TRBV3-1 and TRBJ2-2, the full variable domain is DTAVSQTPKYLVTQMGNDKSIKCEQNLGHDTMYWYKQDSKKFLKIMFSYNNKELIINETVPNRFSPKSPDKAHLNLHINSLELGDSAVYFCASRHGSPLSNTGELFFGEGSRLTVL.

This clonotype was counted ten times or more. This sequence joins TRBV3-1 and TRBJ2-5, with D hard to call. CDR1 and CDR2 (germline): LGHDT, YNNKEL (reference sequence). The V and J ends lost 1 base and 5 bases respectively, with 11 bases between them. This CDR3 region has 14 residues. For the CDR3, the DNA is TGTGCCAGCAGCCAAGCCTCAGCGTCGGAGACCCAGTACTTC. This translates into CASSQASASETQYF.

This clonotype has at least ten counts. The chain couples TRBV27 to TRBJ1-5; D gene ambiguous. Trimming shortened V by 0 bases and J by 4 bases, and 7 bases separated the two germline ends. The V gene's germline CDR1 is MNHEY and CDR2 SMNVEV (reference sequence). The CDR3 covers 14 residues. CDR3 residues: CASSLSGINQPQHF. CDR3 sequence (DNA): TGTGCCAGCAGTTTATCGGGAATAAATCAGCCCCAGCATTTT.

The V gene is TRBV20-1, the J gene TRBJ2-7; D perhaps matches TRBD1 (6 bases). The CDR3 runs to 12 residues. Germline V gene sequence: CDR1 DFQATT, CDR2 SNEGSKA (reference sequence). Trimming took 6 bases from V and 5 from J, leaving 14 bases between them. CDR3 nucleotide sequence: TGCAGTGCCCCCAGGGGTAGGGACGAGCAGTACTTC. Translating it yields CSAPRGRDEQYF.

V gene TRBV29-1 combines with J gene TRBJ2-4, with D unclear. The germline gives CDR1 SQVTM, CDR2 ANQGSEA. The CDR3 runs 11 residues. V was clipped by 4 bases and J by 5 bases, with 6 bases between them. CDR3: CSVGSENIQYF. The CDR3 bases are TGCAGCGTTGGGTCCGAAAACATTCAGTACTTC.

The chain carries TRBV9 and TRBJ2-7, with 7 positions matching TRBD1. In germline, CDR1 is SGDLS, CDR2 YYNGEE. The CDR3 has 15 residues. V trimming: 3 bases; J trimming: 2 bases; junction bases outside the gene matches: 8. CDR3 DNA sequence: TGTGCCAGCAGCGAGGAACAGGGGCCCCCCTACGAGCAGTACTTC. Translated: CASSEEQGPPYEQYF.

This chain uses TRBV11-2 with TRBJ1-6; D remains unclear. Germline values: CDR1 SGHAT, CDR2 FQNNGV. This CDR3 is 15 amino acids long. Trimming removed 1 base at V and 9 bases at J, with 13 bases between. For the CDR3, the DNA is TGTGCCAGCAGCTTAGTCGCACCCGACGGTTCACCCCTCCACTTT. It codes for CASSLVAPDGSPLHF.

This clonotype turned up a few times. V gene TRBV19 combines with J gene TRBJ1-2; 8 bases map to TRBD1. The CDR3 covers 16 residues. The V gene's germline CDR1 is LNHDA and CDR2 SQIVND (reference sequence). The J segment lost 5 bases and the V segment lost 5 bases, leaving 13 bases of the junction unmatched. The chain's CDR3 is CASSPQDRGSFYGYTF. The CDR3 bases are TGTGCCAGTAGTCCCCAAGACAGGGGTTCCTTTTATGGCTACACCTTC.

This clonotype was observed at least ten times. The rearrangement links TRBV30 to TRBJ1-1, with 8 positions matching TRBD1. Germline assignment: CDR1 GTSNPN and CDR2 SVGIG (reference sequence). The length of the CDR3 is 13 residues. V was pared by 2 bases and J by 7 bases, with 6 bases of the junction left unmatched. The CDR3 DNA follows: TGTGCCTGGAGTATGGCAGGGGGCCTTGAAGCTTTCTTT. This translates into CAWSMAGGLEAFF.

V gene TRBV4-1 combines with J gene TRBJ1-2; D remains unclear. The germline gives CDR1 MGHRA, CDR2 YSYEKL. This CDR3 comprises 16 residues. Trimming took off 3 bases at V and 0 bases at J, with 14 bases between the two ends. CDR3 nucleotide sequence: TGCGCCAGCAGCCAGGTAGAAGGTGTACCTAACTATGGCTACACCTTC. Amino acid sequence: CASSQVEGVPNYGYTF.

This clonotype was seen ten or more times. J is TRBJ2-3 and V is TRBV2; unclear D gene. The CDR3 consists of 14 residues. Deletions cut 10 bases from V and 1 base from J, with 15 bases between. CDR1 and CDR2 from the germline V gene are SNHLY and FYNNEI. CDR3 sequence: CAIPPSLGTDTQYF. CDR3 nucleotides: TGTGCCATCCCACCGTCCCTCGGCACAGATACGCAGTATTTT.

This clonotype has a count of ten or more. This chain joins TRBV11-2 and TRBJ1-2, with 7 bases lining up with TRBD1. There are 15 residues in the CDR3. Germline assignment: CDR1 SGHAT and CDR2 FQNNGV. Unmatched junction bases numbered 8, after V lost 5 bases and J lost 2 bases. The CDR3 here is CASSPQGLMNYGYTF. As DNA, the CDR3 is TGTGCCAGCAGCCCACAGGGGCTTATGAACTATGGCTACACCTTC.

Many counts were recorded for this clonotype. The chain combines TRBV24-1 with TRBJ2-2, with 7 bases matching TRBD1. Looked up from germline, CDR1 is KGHDR and CDR2 is SFDVKD. The length of the CDR3 is 20 residues. Unmatched junction bases numbered 14, after V lost 2 bases and J lost 0 bases. DNA of the CDR3: TGTGCCACCAGTGATTGTGTCGGACAGGATTTTCCCGCGAACACCGGGGAGCTGTTTTTT. Residues: CATSDCVGQDFPANTGELFF.

This clonotype was found many times. This chain connects TRBV3-1 to TRBJ2-2; 7 bases are a match to TRBD1. This CDR3 comprises 15 residues. V gave up 4 bases and J gave up 0 bases; unmatched junction bases: 2. Germline V gives CDR1 LGHDT, CDR2 YNNKEL (reference sequence). Here the CDR3 DNA reads TGTGCCAGCAGCCGGGACAGCGCGAACACCGGGGAGCTGTTTTTT. As protein: CASSRDSANTGELFF.

This clonotype came up many times. The chain combines TRBV19 with TRBJ1-1, with 10 bases lining up with TRBD1. Germline CDR1 is LNHDA and CDR2 is SQIVND (reference sequence). This CDR3 has 17 amino acids. With V trimmed by 5 bases and J by 4 bases, 13 bases remained unmatched. CDR3 nucleotides: TGTGCCAGTAGTTACCGGGACAGGGGTAGAATCGGCACTGAAGCTTTCTTT. It codes for CASSYRDRGRIGTEAFF. The whole variable domain, filled in from reference TRBV19 and TRBJ1-1, reads DGGITQSPKYLFRKEGQNVTLSCEQNLNHDAMYWYRQDPGQGLRLIYYSQIVNDFQKGDIAEGYSVSREKKESFPLTVTSAQKNPTAFYLCASSYRDRGRIGTEAFFGQGTRLTVV.

This clonotype has just a few counts. The V and J genes are TRBV29-1 and TRBJ2-5; TRBD1 agrees at 7 bases. CDR1 is SQVTM, CDR2 ANQGSEA, per germline. This CDR3 contains 12 residues. The V gene end was trimmed by 7 bases and the J gene end by 10 bases; junction bases not matched to a gene: 12. In nucleotides, the CDR3 is TGCAGCGCTGGACAGGACGGCCAGTTCCAGTACTTC. As protein: CSAGQDGQFQYF. Full variable domain (outside the CDR3, taken from reference TRBV29-1 and TRBJ2-5): SAVISQKPSRDICQRGTSLTIQCQVDSQVTMMFWYRQQPGQSLTLIATANQGSEATYESGFVIDKFPISRPNLTFSTLTVSNMSPEDSSIYLCSAGQDGQFQYFGPGTRLLVL.